Presented here are 29 T cell receptor beta chains from one specimen sequenced in a study of T cells in Graves' hyperthyroidism and ophthalmopathy. What was amplified from RNA transcripts were TCR beta CDR3 regions. The TCR CDR3 first-round RT-PCR relied on the HTBI primer set. One entry per CDR3 protein, called by TCRdb with MiXCR from the multiplex PCR reads. The table includes fewer than 900,000 distinct CDR3 sequences, about 15% detected once. The sample comprised blood. All receptors come from a man in his late teens or twenties with Graves' hyperthyroidism.

In this sample, this clonotype turned up many times. The chain combines TRBV7-6 with TRBJ2-7, with a possible D match to TRBD1 (5 bases). CDR1 and CDR2 from the germline V gene are SGHVS and FNYEAQ. Trimming left V 8 bases short and J 5 bases short, with 22 bases between. The CDR3 length is 15 residues. CDR3 amino acids: CASSPTTVPSHEQYF. CDR3 DNA sequence: TGTGCCAGCTCACCAACGACAGTTCCAAGCCACGAGCAGTACTTC.

This clonotype occurred a few times. Written as DNA, the CDR3 is TGCGCCAGCAGCTTGGGAGATCTCTCTGGAAACACCATATATTTT. Translated, it gives CASSLGDLSGNTIYF. The J gene is TRBJ1-3, the V gene TRBV5-1; D unclear. Trimming took off 0 bases at V and 0 bases at J, with 7 bases between the two ends. CDR1 and CDR2 (germline): SGHRS, YFSETQ. The CDR3 is 15 residues long.

This clonotype was counted at least ten times. The chain combines TRBV6-1 with TRBJ1-2, with 7 bases lining up with TRBD1. With V trimmed by 6 bases and J by 6 bases, 7 bases remained unmatched. The V gene's germline CDR1 is MNHNS and CDR2 SASEGT. The CDR3 contains 13 residues. CDR3 sequence reads: CASSLDRVDGYTF. DNA of the CDR3: TGTGCCAGCAGCCTCGACAGGGTAGATGGCTACACCTTC.

This chain links TRBV6-5 with TRBJ2-1; the match to TRBD2 covers 11 bases. Germline assignment: CDR1 MNHEY and CDR2 SVGAGI. J gave up 13 bases and V 4 bases, and 6 bases lay outside the gene matches. This CDR3 has 13 residues. The CDR3 sequence: CASSFGSGRGQFF. Written as DNA, the CDR3 is TGTGCCAGCAGTTTCGGTAGCGGGAGGGGACAGTTCTTC.

The chain employs TRBV2 and TRBJ2-3; D could derive from TRBD1 or TRBD2 (6 bases each). Germline CDR1 and CDR2: SNHLY and FYNNEI. The CDR3 runs 12 residues. V was shortened by 4 bases and J by 7 bases, with 9 bases between the two germline ends. For the CDR3, the DNA is TGTGCCAGCAGTGTCGGGGGCTATACGCAGTATTTT. Encoded protein: CASSVGGYTQYF.

The table lists this clonotype with a few counts. The chain has TRBV3-1 and TRBJ2-5; no reliable D call. Germline CDR1 and CDR2: LGHDT and YNNKEL (reference sequence). The CDR3 length is 13 residues. Deletions cut 5 bases from V and 2 bases from J, with 9 bases between. The CDR3 region is CASSSRDQETQYF. DNA of the CDR3: TGTGCCAGCAGCTCTAGGGATCAAGAGACCCAGTACTTC.

The sample holds many counts of this clonotype. The rearrangement joins TRBV7-3 to TRBJ2-1, with 10 bases matching TRBD2. The germline V gene has CDR1 SGHTA and CDR2 FQGTGA. The CDR3 runs 15 residues. The V segment lost 5 bases and the J segment 9 bases; nucleotides outside the gene matches: 10. The CDR3 loop reads CASSASTSGIGEQFF. Written as DNA, the CDR3 is TGTGCCAGCAGCGCTAGCACTAGCGGGATTGGTGAGCAGTTCTTC. Looking up the rest from reference TRBV7-3 and TRBJ2-1 gives the full variable domain: GAGVSQTPSNKVTEKGKYVELRCDPISGHTALYWYRQSLGQGPEFLIYFQGTGAADDSGLPNDRFFAVRPEGSVSTLKIQRTERGDSAVYLCASSASTSGIGEQFFGPGTRLTVL.

This clonotype was detected ten times or more. The chain combines TRBV12-3 or TRBV12-4 with TRBJ2-1; D might be TRBD2 (5 bases). V was trimmed by 4 bases and J by 4 bases, leaving 11 bases between them. This CDR3 has 14 amino acids. This chain's CDR3 is CASSYAGGYNEQFF. The DNA of the CDR3 is TGTGCCAGCAGTTACGCTGGCGGGTACAATGAGCAGTTCTTC.

The table lists this clonotype with a few counts. The chain employs TRBV7-9 and TRBJ2-1; D is possibly TRBD1 (6 bases). The germline gives CDR1 SEHNR, CDR2 FQNEAQ (reference sequence). This CDR3 is built from 12 residues. The V and J ends lost 8 bases and 4 bases respectively, with 9 bases between them. CDR3 sequence (DNA): TGTGCCAGCCGGGGACATTACAATGAGCAGTTCTTC. Its protein product is CASRGHYNEQFF.

This clonotype was counted at least ten times. V gene TRBV7-9 combines with J gene TRBJ2-5, with 9 positions matching TRBD1. From germline, CDR1 is SEHNR and CDR2 FQNEAQ (reference sequence). The trim removed 7 bases at V and 5 bases at J, leaving 14 bases unmatched. The CDR3 sequence is 16 residues long. CDR3 sequence (DNA): TGTGCCAGCACCACCTCCGGGACAGGGCTTCTGGAGACCCAGTACTTC. It is translated as CASTTSGTGLLETQYF. Full variable domain (rest looked up from reference TRBV7-9 and TRBJ2-5): DTGVSQNPRHKITKRGQNVTFRCDPISEHNRLYWYRQTLGQGPEFLTYFQNEAQLEKSRLLSDRFSAERPKGSFSTLEIQRTEQGDSAMYLCASTTSGTGLLETQYFGPGTRLLVL.

The V gene is TRBV3-1, the J gene TRBJ2-5; D is perhaps TRBD1 (5 bases). The length of the CDR3 is 15 residues. In germline, CDR1 is LGHDT, CDR2 YNNKEL (reference sequence). V lost 4 bases, J lost 3 bases, and 15 bases lay in between. CDR3 region: CASSPYFAGKETQYF. CDR3 DNA sequence: TGTGCCAGCAGCCCGTATTTTGCAGGGAAAGAGACCCAGTACTTC.

A few counts support this clonotype. The genes are TRBV25-1 and TRBJ2-7; possible D gene TRBD2, 5 bases. The CDR3 loop spans 14 amino acids. V lost 1 base and J lost 5, with 12 bases in between. Germline V gene lookup returns CDR1 MGHDK and CDR2 SYGVNS. The CDR3 DNA sequence: TGTGCCAGCAGTGAATGTTGGGAGTTGGACGAGCAGTACTTC. Amino acids: CASSECWELDEQYF.

The sample holds many counts of this clonotype. This sequence joins TRBV3-1 and TRBJ1-4; the D is unclear. Per germline, CDR1 LGHDT and CDR2 YNNKEL (reference sequence). The CDR3 sequence is 16 residues long. V was cut by 0 bases and J by 7 bases, with 15 bases left in between. The CDR3 nucleotides are TGTGCCAGCAGCCAAGATGGAGGGAGCCCAGGTGAAAAACTGTTTTTT. It translates to CASSQDGGSPGEKLFF.

The chain uses TRBV28 and TRBJ2-5; D gene unclear. V shed 10 bases and J shed 5 bases, with 17 bases lying between them. In germline, CDR1 is MDHEN, CDR2 SYDVKM. This CDR3 is built from 13 residues. For the CDR3, the DNA is TGTGCCACCGGACGGCGCCTCACCGAGACCCAGTACTTC. Amino acids: CATGRRLTETQYF.

The chain is built from TRBV15 and TRBJ2-5, with 7 positions matching TRBD2. From germline, CDR1 is LNHNV and CDR2 YYDKDF (reference sequence). V was clipped by 5 bases and J by 5 bases; unmatched bases: 8. This CDR3 is built from 14 residues. CDR3: CATSPRGDRETQYF. CDR3 nucleotide sequence: TGTGCCACCAGCCCACGGGGGGACCGGGAGACCCAGTACTTC. Using reference TRBV15 and TRBJ2-5 for the parts outside the CDR3, the full variable domain is DAMVIQNPRYQVTQFGKPVTLSCSQTLNHNVMYWYQQKSSQAPKLLFHYYDKDFNNEADTPDNFQSRRPNTSFCFLDIRSPGLGDTAMYLCATSPRGDRETQYFGPGTRLLVL.

This clonotype came up many times. This chain connects TRBV28 to TRBJ1-1; 9 positions agree with TRBD1. The ends lost 7 bases at V and 4 bases at J; junction bases unmatched: 4. The germline V gene has CDR1 MDHEN and CDR2 SYDVKM. CDR3 length: 13 residues. CDR3 loop: CASITGGFTEAFF. The CDR3 DNA is TGTGCCAGCATTACAGGGGGCTTCACTGAAGCTTTCTTT.

There are many counts of this clonotype. The chain couples TRBV7-8 to TRBJ2-5; no firm D call. CDR3 length equals 14 residues. V was trimmed by 2 bases and J by 0 bases, leaving 7 bases between them. Germline V gene sequence: CDR1 SGHVS, CDR2 FQNEAQ. Written as DNA, the CDR3 is TGTGCCAGCAGCTTATACTCGTACCAAGAGACCCAGTACTTC. This sequence encodes CASSLYSYQETQYF.

This clonotype was detected many times. This sequence joins TRBV30 and TRBJ1-2; D remains unclear. Germline lookup yields CDR1 GTSNPN and CDR2 SVGIG (reference sequence). The CDR3 consists of 11 residues. V dropped 1 base and J dropped 6 bases, with 6 bases sitting between them. CDR3 sequence reads: CAWSGGDGYTF. The CDR3 region has the DNA TGTGCCTGGAGTGGGGGAGATGGCTACACCTTC.

This clonotype was detected only a few times. It may be a read error: a sequence one base away is much more abundant. The chain carries TRBV12-3 or TRBV12-4 and TRBJ1-1; D gene uncertain. The CDR3 sequence is 11 residues long. The V end was cut by 2 bases, the J end by 7 bases, with 5 bases between. CDR3 in DNA: TGTGCCAGCAGTTTACCCAGTGAAGCTTTCTTT. It codes for CASSLPSEAFF.

This clonotype was seen ten or more times. The V gene is TRBV28, the J gene TRBJ2-2; D gene uncertain. Germline-derived CDR1 and CDR2 are MDHEN and SYDVKM. The CDR3 has 14 amino acids. V was clipped by 1 base and J by 1 base, with 4 bases between them. The DNA for the CDR3 is TGTGCCAGCAGTTTATCTGAGAACACCGGGGAGCTGTTTTTT. It specifies CASSLSENTGELFF.

The chain uses TRBV6-4 and TRBJ1-1; D gene unclear. Trimming removed 10 bases at V and 11 bases at J, with 14 bases between. CDR1 and CDR2 from the germline V gene are MRHNA and SNTAGT. CDR3 length: 10 amino acids. The CDR3 loop reads CATADPAAFF. The CDR3 bases are TGTGCCACCGCGGACCCGGCGGCTTTCTTT.

This clonotype has just one count. CDR3 protein: CASSVVGAGVGETQYF. The CDR3 DNA reads as TGTGCCAGCAGCGTAGTTGGAGCGGGAGTGGGGGAGACCCAGTACTTC. This chain uses TRBV9 with TRBJ2-5; 8 nucleotides align to TRBD2. This CDR3 comprises 16 residues. Germline V gene lookup returns CDR1 SGDLS and CDR2 YYNGEE. The V gene end was trimmed by 0 bases and the J gene end by 5 bases; junction bases not matched to a gene: 9. The variable domain in full, completed from reference TRBV9 and TRBJ2-5, reads DSGVTQTPKHLITATGQRVTLRCSPRSGDLSVYWYQQSLDQGLQFLIQYYNGEERAKGNILERFSAQQFPDLHSELNLSSLELGDSALYFCASSVVGAGVGETQYFGPGTRLLVL.

The chain uses TRBV19 and TRBJ2-2; no definite D call. This CDR3 contains 15 residues. V lost 2 bases to trimming and J lost 7 bases, with 14 bases between them. Germline-derived CDR1 and CDR2 are LNHDA and SQIVND (reference sequence). The CDR3 protein is CASSITHTSVGELFF. The CDR3 DNA reads as TGTGCCAGTAGTATAACGCATACCTCCGTCGGGGAGCTGTTTTTT.

This clonotype came up a few times. This CDR3 is CASSAGQKEDEKLFF. In DNA form, the CDR3 reads TGTGCCAGCAGCGCGGGCCAAAAGGAAGATGAAAAACTGTTTTTT. The chain recombines TRBV9 with TRBJ1-4; D is unclear. The V gene lost 3 bases and the J gene lost 6 bases, with 15 bases spanning the gap. Germline-derived CDR1 and CDR2 are SGDLS and YYNGEE. This CDR3 is built from 15 residues.

About this clonotype itself: A much larger clone lies one base from this, so it may be a read error. The chain joins TRBV27 to TRBJ2-3; 9 positions agree with TRBD2. Germline V gene data show CDR1 as MNHEY and CDR2 as SMNVEV (reference sequence). The V gene end was trimmed by 3 bases and the J gene end by 7 bases; junction bases not matched to a gene: 8. This CDR3 has 15 amino acids. The CDR3 DNA is TGTGCCAGCAGTTTCCGTCGCGGGGGGGCCTATACGCAGTATTTT. Protein: CASSFRRGGAYTQYF.

In this sample, this clonotype turned up many times. This chain links TRBV6-1 with TRBJ2-7; tentative D call: TRBD2 (6 bases). The germline V gene encodes CDR1 MNHNS and CDR2 SASEGT. V was clipped by 6 bases and J by 5 bases, with 11 bases between them. The CDR3 totals 12 residues. The CDR3 coding sequence is TGTGCCAGCAGCCAGACTAGTGACGAGCAGTACTTC. Protein product: CASSQTSDEQYF.

In this sample, this clonotype turned up a few times. The V and J genes are TRBV24-1 and TRBJ1-2, with D possibly TRBD1 on 6 matching bases. V shed 9 bases and J shed 6 bases, with 13 bases lying between them. CDR3 size: 12 residues. CDR1 and CDR2 (germline): KGHDR, SFDVKD. In DNA form, the CDR3 reads TGTGCCACCGAGGGGGAAGTGGATGGCTACACCTTC. Amino acid sequence: CATEGEVDGYTF.

There are a few counts of this clonotype. The gene calls are TRBV4-2 and TRBJ2-7; D may be TRBD1 or TRBD2 (6 bases each). CDR3 length: 15 residues. Trimming took off 1 base at V and 2 bases at J, with 12 bases between the two ends. Germline V lookup: CDR1 LGHNA, CDR2 YNFKEQ. The CDR3 loop is CASSQAGGQTYEQYF. DNA for the CDR3: TGTGCCAGCAGCCAAGCCGGGGGCCAAACCTACGAGCAGTACTTC.

The V and J genes are TRBV10-3 and TRBJ1-5; 8 nucleotides align to TRBD1. Germline V lookup: CDR1 ENHRY, CDR2 SYGVKD. The CDR3 runs 13 residues. J gave up 6 bases and V 10 bases, and 8 bases lay outside the gene matches. DNA for the CDR3: TGTGCCAGCAACCGGGACAGGACTCAGCCCCAGCATTTT. Translating it yields CASNRDRTQPQHF.